The clone carrying this T cell receptor (beta chain) occurred a few times. Its antigen is not known. This entry belongs to a study of vaccination and CD4 T cells after COVID-19. About the study: Convalescents were six males and four females, two of them Hispanic.

Documented treatment: approximately 9-day PBMC culture with coronavirus spike peptide pools or control peptides (ViraFEST assay). PBMCs, plated at roughly 2 million per well, were grown in the presence of around 10 IU/ml IL-2 and around 10 ug/ml peptide pools. At the Johns Hopkins FTIC core, DNA taken from cultured CD4+ T cells was sequenced by way of the Oncomine TCR Beta short-read assay. Investigators isolated genomic DNA from cultured CD4+ T cells. MiXCR, run by TCRdb on the PCR reads, gives a single entry per CDR3 protein. The sample records more than 11,000 distinct CDR3 sequences, around 30% being singletons. Sequenced material: CD4+ T cells from blood, cultured in vitro, taken before SARS-CoV-2 vaccination. The clonotype originates from a human donor who received a COVID-19 vaccine.

The CDR3 region has the DNA TGTGCCAGCAGCTCTAACTCCAGGGGGATCGATTCACCCCTCCACTTT. Protein product: CASSSNSRGIDSPLHF. The chain links TRBV7-9 to TRBJ1-6, with 7 nucleotides matching TRBD1. The CDR3 has 16 amino acids. The germline V gene has CDR1 SEHNR and CDR2 FQNEAQ (reference sequence). Trimming took 4 bases from V and 8 from J; bases not matched to a gene: 11.